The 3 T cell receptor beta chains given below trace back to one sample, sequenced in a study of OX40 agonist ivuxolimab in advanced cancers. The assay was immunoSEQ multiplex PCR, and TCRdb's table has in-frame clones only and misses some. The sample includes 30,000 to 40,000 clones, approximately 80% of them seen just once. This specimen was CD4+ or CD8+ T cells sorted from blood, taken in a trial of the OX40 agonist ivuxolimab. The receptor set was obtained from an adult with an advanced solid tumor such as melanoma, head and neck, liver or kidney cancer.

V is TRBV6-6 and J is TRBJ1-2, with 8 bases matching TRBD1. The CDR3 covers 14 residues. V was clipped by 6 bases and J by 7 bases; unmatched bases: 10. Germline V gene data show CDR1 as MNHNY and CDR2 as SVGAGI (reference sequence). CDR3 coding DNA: TGTGCCAGCAGCCCCATGACAGGGGACGGTGGCTACACCTTC. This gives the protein CASSPMTGDGGYTF.

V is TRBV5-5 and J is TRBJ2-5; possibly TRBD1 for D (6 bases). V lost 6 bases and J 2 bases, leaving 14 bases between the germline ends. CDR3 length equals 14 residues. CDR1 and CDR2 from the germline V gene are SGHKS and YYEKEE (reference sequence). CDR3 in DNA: TGTGCCAGCACCGGAGGACAGACACAAGAGACCCAGTACTTC. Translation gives CASTGGQTQETQYF.

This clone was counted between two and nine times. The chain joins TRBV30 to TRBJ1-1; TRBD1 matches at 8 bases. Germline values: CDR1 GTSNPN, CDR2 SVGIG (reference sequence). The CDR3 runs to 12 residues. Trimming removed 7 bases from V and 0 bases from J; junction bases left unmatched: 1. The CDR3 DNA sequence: TGTGCCTTGGACAGGGTGAACACTGAAGCTTTCTTT. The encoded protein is CALDRVNTEAFF.